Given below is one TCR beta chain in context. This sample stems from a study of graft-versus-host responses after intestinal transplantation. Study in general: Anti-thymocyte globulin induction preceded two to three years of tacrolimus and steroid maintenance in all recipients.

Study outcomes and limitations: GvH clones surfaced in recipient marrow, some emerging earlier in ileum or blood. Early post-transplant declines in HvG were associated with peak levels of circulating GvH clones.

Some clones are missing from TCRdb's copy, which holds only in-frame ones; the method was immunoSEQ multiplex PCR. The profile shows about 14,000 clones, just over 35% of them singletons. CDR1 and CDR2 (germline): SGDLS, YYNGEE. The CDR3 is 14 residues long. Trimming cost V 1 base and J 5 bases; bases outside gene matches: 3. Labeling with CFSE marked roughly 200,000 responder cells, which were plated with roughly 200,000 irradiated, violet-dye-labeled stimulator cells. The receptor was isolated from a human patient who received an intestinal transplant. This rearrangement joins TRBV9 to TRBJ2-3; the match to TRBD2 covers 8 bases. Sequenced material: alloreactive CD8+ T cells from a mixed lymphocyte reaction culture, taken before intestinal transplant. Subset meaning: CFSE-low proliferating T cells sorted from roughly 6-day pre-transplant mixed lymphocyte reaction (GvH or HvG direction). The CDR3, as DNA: TGTGCCAGCAGCGTACGGCTAGCGGGAGATACGCAGTATTTT. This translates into CASSVRLAGDTQYF.